Below are 4 T cell receptor beta chains sequenced from a single sample in a study of identical twins. In TCRdb, the 5' RACE reads were re-called with MiXCR into one record per CDR3 protein. The sample includes approximately 150,000 distinct CDR3 sequences, around 3.5% of them seen just once. The sequencing input was memory T cells sorted from blood. These receptors all stem from a man aged 18 to 30 in good health.

This clonotype was found many times. This chain connects TRBV12-3 or TRBV12-4 to TRBJ2-2; no definite D call. V lost 4 bases and J lost 6, with 15 bases in between. The CDR3 is 15 amino acids. In DNA form, the CDR3 reads TGTGCCAGCAGTTCGGAGACGGAGTTTTCCGGGGAGCTGTTTTTT. This sequence encodes CASSSETEFSGELFF.

This clonotype was observed at least ten times. The chain combines TRBV3-1 with TRBJ1-1; no clear D gene. Trimming stripped 8 bases from V and 6 bases from J, with 19 bases between. The CDR3 is 14 residues long. Germline V lookup: CDR1 LGHDT, CDR2 YNNKEL (reference sequence). The CDR3 sequence is CASRSTTIGAEAFF. The CDR3 DNA is TGTGCCAGCCGCTCTACAACCATCGGGGCTGAAGCTTTCTTT.

Many counts were recorded for this clonotype. V is TRBV12-3 or TRBV12-4 and J is TRBJ2-2; possibly TRBD1 for D (6 bases). The CDR3 is made up of 13 amino acids. Trimming took off 7 bases at V and 6 bases at J, with 12 bases between the two ends. Written as DNA, the CDR3 is TGTGCCAGCAAACGGGCAGGGGCCGGGGAGCTGTTTTTT. It translates to CASKRAGAGELFF.

This clonotype was picked up many times. The chain recombines TRBV12-3 or TRBV12-4 with TRBJ1-2; the match to TRBD1 covers 12 bases. V lost 6 bases and J lost 8; bases outside the gene matches: 10. The length of the CDR3 is 15 residues. The CDR3 DNA reads TGTGCCAGCAGAATGAGGGACAGGGGGCTGGGGGGCTACACCTTC. Amino acids: CASRMRDRGLGGYTF.